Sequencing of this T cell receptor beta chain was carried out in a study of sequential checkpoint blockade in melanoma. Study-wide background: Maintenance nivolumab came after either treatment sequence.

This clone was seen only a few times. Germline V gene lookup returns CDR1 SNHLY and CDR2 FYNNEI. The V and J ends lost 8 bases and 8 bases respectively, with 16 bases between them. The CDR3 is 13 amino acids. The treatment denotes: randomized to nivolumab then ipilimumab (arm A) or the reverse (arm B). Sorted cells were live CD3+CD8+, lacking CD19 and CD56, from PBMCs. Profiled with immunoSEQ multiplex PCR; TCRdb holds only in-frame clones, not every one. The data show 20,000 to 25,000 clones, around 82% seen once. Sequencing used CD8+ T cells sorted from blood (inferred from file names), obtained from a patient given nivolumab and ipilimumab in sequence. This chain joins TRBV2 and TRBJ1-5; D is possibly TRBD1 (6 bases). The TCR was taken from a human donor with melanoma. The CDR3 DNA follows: TGTGCCAGCCGTTGGGGGGGCGCGGAGCCCCAGCATTTT. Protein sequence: CASRWGGAEPQHF.